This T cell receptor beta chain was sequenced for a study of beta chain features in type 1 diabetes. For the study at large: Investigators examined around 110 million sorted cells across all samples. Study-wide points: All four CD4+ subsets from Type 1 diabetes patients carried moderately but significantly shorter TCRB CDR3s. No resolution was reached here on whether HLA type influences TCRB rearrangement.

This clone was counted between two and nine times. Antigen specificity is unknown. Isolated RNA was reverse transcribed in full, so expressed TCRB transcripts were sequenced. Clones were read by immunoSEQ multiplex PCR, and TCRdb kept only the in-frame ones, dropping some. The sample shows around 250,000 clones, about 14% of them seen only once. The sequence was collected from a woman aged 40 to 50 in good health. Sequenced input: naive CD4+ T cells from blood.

In nucleotides, the CDR3 is TGTGCCAGCAGCTTAAGGCAGGGGGCCTCAAATGCTTTCTTT. Its protein product is CASSLRQGASNAFF. V usage is TRBV7-8 and J usage is TRBJ1-1, with 8 bases fitting TRBD1. V gave up 2 bases and J gave up 11 bases; unmatched junction bases: 10. Germline lookup yields CDR1 SGHVS and CDR2 FQNEAQ. The CDR3 contains 14 residues.